One and the same sample provided the 8 T cell receptor beta chains below, sequenced in a study of T cell changes during pregnancy in multiple sclerosis. Libraries were prepared by immunoSEQ multiplex PCR; TCRdb keeps only in-frame clonotypes and omits some of them. The data contain tens of thousands of clones, approximately 92% of them seen just once; the ten biggest clones take up just under 0.75%. The material sequenced was CD4+ T cells from peripheral blood mononuclear cells, taken in the third trimester of pregnancy. Receptors were obtained from a female donor with multiple sclerosis, enrolled in a pregnancy study.

This chain links TRBV18 with TRBJ2-5; a weak D match, TRBD1 (6 bases). With 3 bases removed from V and 2 bases from J, the gap between germline ends came to 13 bases. This CDR3 has 15 amino acids. Germline values: CDR1 KGHSH, CDR2 LQKENI. CDR3 DNA: TGTGCCAGCTCACCCTATTCAGGACAGCAAGAGACCCAGTACTTC. The encoded protein is CASSPYSGQQETQYF.

The gene calls are TRBV6-5 and TRBJ1-1, with 8 bases identical to TRBD1. Germline assignment: CDR1 MNHEY and CDR2 SVGAGI. The CDR3 covers 12 residues. V was clipped by 4 bases and J by 8 bases; unmatched bases: 3. CDR3 loop: CASSWDRREAFF. The CDR3 coding sequence is TGTGCCAGCAGTTGGGACAGGCGAGAAGCTTTCTTT.

The chain recombines TRBV10-3 with TRBJ1-1; D uncertain. Germline V gene data show CDR1 as ENHRY and CDR2 as SYGVKD. The CDR3 is made up of 13 amino acids. The V and J ends lost 7 bases and 0 bases respectively, with 9 bases between them. In nucleotides, the CDR3 is TGTGCCATCACCCCCGGGATGAACACTGAAGCTTTCTTT. It specifies CAITPGMNTEAFF.

J is TRBJ2-2 and V is TRBV27, with D tentatively TRBD1 (6 bases). V gave up 5 bases and J gave up 1 base, with 8 bases separating them. Germline values: CDR1 MNHEY, CDR2 SMNVEV (reference sequence). The CDR3 contains 14 residues. The CDR3, as DNA: TGTGCCAGCAGTAGGACAGTGAACACCGGGGAGCTGTTTTTT. It yields the protein CASSRTVNTGELFF.

V usage is TRBV7-9 and J usage is TRBJ2-2, with D possibly being TRBD2 (5 bases). From germline, CDR1 is SEHNR and CDR2 FQNEAQ (reference sequence). V was clipped by 10 bases and J by 4 bases, with 16 bases between them. CDR3 length: 14 amino acids. The CDR3 sequence: CATQLLGITGELFF. The CDR3 nucleotides are TGTGCCACCCAGCTTCTCGGGATCACCGGGGAGCTGTTTTTT.

The chain is built from TRBV28 and TRBJ1-4; D gene uncertain. The CDR3 runs to 15 residues. V was cut by 5 bases and J by 7 bases, with 17 bases left in between. Germline V gives CDR1 MDHEN, CDR2 SYDVKM. Written as DNA, the CDR3 is TGTGCCAGCAGTGTGGACCGCCAGCGGAGTGAAAAACTGTTTTTT. Its protein product is CASSVDRQRSEKLFF.

Written as DNA, the CDR3 is TGTGCCAGCAGCTTAGGGGCTAGCGCACGCGAGCAGTACTTC. Its protein is CASSLGASAREQYF. V usage is TRBV11-2 and J usage is TRBJ2-7; tentatively, D is TRBD2 (6 bases). Looked up from germline, CDR1 is SGHAT and CDR2 is FQNNGV. Trimming took 1 base from V and 6 from J, leaving 13 bases between them. The CDR3 totals 14 residues.

The rearrangement links TRBV10-1 to TRBJ2-7, with 7 nucleotides matching TRBD2. The V gene end was trimmed by 7 bases and the J gene end by 0 bases; junction bases not matched to a gene: 21. This CDR3 comprises 19 residues. Germline loops: CDR1 WNHNN, CDR2 SYGVQD (reference sequence). CDR3 sequence reads: CASTPRQGSGGGDSYEQYF. The CDR3 region has the DNA TGCGCCAGCACTCCCAGGCAGGGTTCAGGCGGGGGTGACTCCTACGAGCAGTACTTC.